There are a few counts of the clone carrying this T cell receptor (delta chain). A far larger clone is only one base removed, so a read error is likely. Other DNA sequences in this specimen translate into the identical CDR3. The entry originates in a study of γδ T cells in repeated Plasmodium falciparum infection. The CDR3 runs 25 residues. The germline V gene encodes CDR1 TSWWSYY and CDR2 QGS. Bulk repertoires came from Vgamma9/Vdelta2+ or Vdelta2-negative gammadelta T cells flow-sorted from PBMC. TCRdb redid the clone calls on the multiplex PCR reads with CATT. The top ten hold approximately 25% of the sample, which has approximately 50,000 delta-chain clones, more than 1.5% seen once.

The TCR comes from a pool of human donors (malaria-infected and uninfected, not separated). This chain joins TRDV1 and TRDJ1, with D maybe TRDD3 (6 bases). TCRdb does not report a J gene; here it was assigned by matching the DNA to germline references. The sequencing sample was made of gamma-delta T cells from blood. For the CDR3, the DNA is TGTGCCCTTGGGGAACCCTATCTCCCCTTTCGATACGGGGTGGGGACCTTACGGTACACCGATAAACTCATCTTT. It is translated as CALGEPYLPFRYGVGTLRYTDKLIF.